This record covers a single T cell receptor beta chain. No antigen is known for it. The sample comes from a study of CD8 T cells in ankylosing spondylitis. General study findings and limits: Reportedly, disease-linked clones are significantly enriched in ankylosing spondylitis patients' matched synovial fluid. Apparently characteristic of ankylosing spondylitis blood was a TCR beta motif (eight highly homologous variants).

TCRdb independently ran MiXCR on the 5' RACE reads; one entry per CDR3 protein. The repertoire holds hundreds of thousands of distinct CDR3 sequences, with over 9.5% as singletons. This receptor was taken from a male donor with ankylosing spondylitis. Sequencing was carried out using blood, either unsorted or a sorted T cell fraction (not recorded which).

Written as DNA, the CDR3 is TGTGCCAGCAGTTTATATGTGGGGGATTTAGGCTACGAGCAGTACTTC. It is translated as CASSLYVGDLGYEQYF. This chain connects TRBV12-3 or TRBV12-4 to TRBJ2-7, with D perhaps TRBD1 or TRBD2 (5 bases each). This CDR3 contains 16 residues. Between the trimmed V and J ends, which lost 2 bases and 3 bases, there was a span of 17 bases.